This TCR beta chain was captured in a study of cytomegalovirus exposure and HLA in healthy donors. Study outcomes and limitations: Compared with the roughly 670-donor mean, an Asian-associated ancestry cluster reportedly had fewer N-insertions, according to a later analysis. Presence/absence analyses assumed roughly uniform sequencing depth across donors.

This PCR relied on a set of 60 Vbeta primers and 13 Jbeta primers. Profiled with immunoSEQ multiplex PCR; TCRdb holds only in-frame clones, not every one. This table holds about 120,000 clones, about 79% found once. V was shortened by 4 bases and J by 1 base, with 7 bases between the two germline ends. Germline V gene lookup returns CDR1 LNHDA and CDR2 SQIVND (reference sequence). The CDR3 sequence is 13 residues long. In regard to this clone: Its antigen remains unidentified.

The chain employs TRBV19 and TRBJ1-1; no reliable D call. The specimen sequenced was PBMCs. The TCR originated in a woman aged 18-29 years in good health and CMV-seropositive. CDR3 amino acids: CASSSGGNTEAFF. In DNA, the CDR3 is TGTGCCAGTAGTAGTGGCGGGAACACTGAAGCTTTCTTT.